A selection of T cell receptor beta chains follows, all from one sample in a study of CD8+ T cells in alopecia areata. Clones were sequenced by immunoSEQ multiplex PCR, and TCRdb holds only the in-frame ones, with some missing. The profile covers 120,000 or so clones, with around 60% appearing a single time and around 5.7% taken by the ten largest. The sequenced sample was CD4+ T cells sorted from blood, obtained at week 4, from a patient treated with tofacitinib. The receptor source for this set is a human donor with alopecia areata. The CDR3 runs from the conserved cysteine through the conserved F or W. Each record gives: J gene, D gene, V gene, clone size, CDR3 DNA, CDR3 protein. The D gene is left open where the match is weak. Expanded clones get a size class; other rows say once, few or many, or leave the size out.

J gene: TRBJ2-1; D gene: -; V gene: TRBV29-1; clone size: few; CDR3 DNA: TGCAGCGTCCGGGACCCCAGAGGGGATGAGCAGTTCTTC; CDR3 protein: CSVRDPRGDEQFF
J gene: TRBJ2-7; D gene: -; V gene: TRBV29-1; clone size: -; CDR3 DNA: TGCAGCGTTGAGGGAGTTAAAGGATCAACCTACGAGCAGTACTTC; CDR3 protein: CSVEGVKGSTYEQYF
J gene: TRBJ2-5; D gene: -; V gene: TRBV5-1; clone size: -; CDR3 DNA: TGCGCCAGCAGCTTGGAAGGCAGGGTGAGGGAGACCCAGTACTTC; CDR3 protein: CASSLEGRVRETQYF
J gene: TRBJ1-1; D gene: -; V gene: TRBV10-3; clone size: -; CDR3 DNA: TGTGCCATTAGCGGGGAAACAAAGAACACTGAAGCTTTCTTT; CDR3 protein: CAISGETKNTEAFF
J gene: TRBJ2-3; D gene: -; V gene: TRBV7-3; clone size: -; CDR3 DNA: TGTGCCAGCAGTCGAACAGGTTTAACTTCGGATACGCAGTATTTT; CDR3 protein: CASSRTGLTSDTQYF
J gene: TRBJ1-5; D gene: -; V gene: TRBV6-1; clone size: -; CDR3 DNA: TGTGCCAGCGACAGGTTTAATCAGCCCCAGCATTTT; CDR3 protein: CASDRFNQPQHF
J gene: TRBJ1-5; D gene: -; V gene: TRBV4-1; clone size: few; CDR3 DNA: TGCGCCAGCAGCCATGCTGACGGAGGGGGTGGCGGACAGCCCCAGCATTTT; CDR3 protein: CASSHADGGGGGQPQHF
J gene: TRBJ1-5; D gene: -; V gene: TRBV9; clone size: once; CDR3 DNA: TGTGCCAGCAGCGTGGATCCCACAGGGAACAATCAGCCCCAGCATTTT; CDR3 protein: CASSVDPTGNNQPQHF
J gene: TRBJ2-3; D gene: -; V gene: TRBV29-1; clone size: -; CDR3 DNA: TGCAGCGTTGCAAGCAGGGTGGACGCAGATACGCAGTATTTT; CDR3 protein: CSVASRVDADTQYF
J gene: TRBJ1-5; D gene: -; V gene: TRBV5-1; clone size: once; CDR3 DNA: TGCGCCAGCAGCTTGGTCGGGGGGGATCAGCCCCAGCATTTT; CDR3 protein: CASSLVGGDQPQHF
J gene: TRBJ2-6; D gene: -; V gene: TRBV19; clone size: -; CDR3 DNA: TGTGCCAGTAGTGTGGACAGAGGGGCCAACGTCCTGACTTTC; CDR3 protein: CASSVDRGANVLTF
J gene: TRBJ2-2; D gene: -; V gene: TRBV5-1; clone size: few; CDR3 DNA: TGCGCCAGCGGAACCCGTGTTGCCGGGGAGCTGTTTTTT; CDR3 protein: CASGTRVAGELFF
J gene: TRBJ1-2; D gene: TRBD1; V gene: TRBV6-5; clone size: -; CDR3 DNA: TGTGCCAGCAGTTACTCGGGGACAGGGAACTATGGCTACACCTTC; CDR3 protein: CASSYSGTGNYGYTF
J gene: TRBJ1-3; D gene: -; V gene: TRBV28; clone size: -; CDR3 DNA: TGTGCCAGCAGTTTTCGAGGAAACACCATATATTTT; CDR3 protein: CASSFRGNTIYF
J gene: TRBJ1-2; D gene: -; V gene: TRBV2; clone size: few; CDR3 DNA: TGTGCCAGCAGTGAACTCAGGGATGGCTACACCTTC; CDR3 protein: CASSELRDGYTF
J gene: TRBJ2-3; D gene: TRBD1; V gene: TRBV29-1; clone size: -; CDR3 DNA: TGCAGCGAGACAGGGAACACAGATACGCAGTATTTT; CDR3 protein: CSETGNTDTQYF